The 24 T cell receptor beta chains given below trace back to one sample, sequenced in a study of blood T cells in healthy people across ages. Using a J-beta primer mix together with a sample-barcoded 5' primer, a second PCR was run for roughly 6 to 11 cycles. Each CDR3 protein is one row after TCRdb ran MiXCR on the 5' RACE reads. The table lists about 1.1 million distinct CDR3 sequences, around two fifths of them singletons. The source material was blood. These receptors were taken from a man aged 18 to 30 in good health.

The V and J genes are TRBV20-1 and TRBJ1-5, with D perhaps TRBD1 (5 bases). V was shortened by 2 bases and J by 2 bases, with 7 bases between the two germline ends. The germline gives CDR1 DFQATT, CDR2 SNEGSKA (reference sequence). This CDR3 is 13 amino acids long. CDR3 coding DNA: TGCAGTGCTAGACCGGGGGGCAATCAGCCCCAGCATTTT. As protein: CSARPGGNQPQHF.

This clonotype was detected many times. V is TRBV5-1 and J is TRBJ2-1; D uncertain. Germline-derived CDR1 and CDR2 are SGHRS and YFSETQ. Deletions cut 0 bases from V and 0 bases from J, with 7 bases between. The length of the CDR3 is 15 residues. The CDR3 reads CASSLGQTSYNEQFF. CDR3 nucleotide sequence: TGCGCCAGCAGCTTGGGGCAGACCTCCTACAATGAGCAGTTCTTC.

The CDR3 DNA follows: TGTGCCAGCAGCCAGACAGGGCAGGGATGGGTAAAAGGAGAGACCCAGTACTTC. Encoded protein: CASSQTGQGWVKGETQYF. The rearrangement links TRBV6-2 or TRBV6-3 to TRBJ2-7; TRBD1 matches at 7 bases. The J call may be wrong; the DNA end is better matched by TRBJ2-5. CDR1 MNHEY and CDR2 SVGEGT come from the germline V gene. This CDR3 is 18 amino acids long.

J is TRBJ1-1 and V is TRBV14; D might be TRBD1 (5 bases). The length of the CDR3 is 17 residues. Germline CDR1 and CDR2: SGHDN and FVKESK. With 4 bases removed from V and 0 bases from J, the gap between germline ends came to 18 bases. CDR3 loop: CASSRLGGKGLNTEAFF. The DNA of the CDR3 is TGTGCCAGCAGCCGCCTCGGGGGGAAGGGGCTGAACACTGAAGCTTTCTTT.

The CDR3 nucleotides are TGTGCCAGCAGAACCCACCGTCCTGGTCCTCCCCTCCACTTT. It specifies CASRTHRPGPPLHF. The chain recombines TRBV6-2 or TRBV6-3 with TRBJ1-6, with D unclear. Germline CDR1 and CDR2: MNHEY and SVGEGT. V dropped 6 bases and J dropped 13 bases, with 19 bases sitting between them. CDR3 length: 14 amino acids.

At least ten counts were recorded for this clonotype. CDR3 protein: CASTKVDHSTDTQYF. Written as DNA, the CDR3 is TGTGCCAGCACCAAGGTGGACCACTCCACAGATACGCAGTATTTT. The chain links TRBV5-6 to TRBJ2-3; D not certain. The V end was cut by 6 bases, the J end by 2 bases, with 16 bases between. Germline V gene sequence: CDR1 SGHDT, CDR2 YYEEEE. CDR3 length equals 15 residues. Based on the CDR3 plus reference TRBV5-6 and TRBJ2-3, the full variable domain is DAGVTQSPTHLIKTRGQQVTLRCSPKSGHDTVSWYQQALGQGPQFIFQYYEEEERQRGNFPDRFSGHQFPNYSSELNVNALLLGDSALYLCASTKVDHSTDTQYFGPGTRLTVL.

This clonotype has a count of ten or more. This chain uses TRBV28 with TRBJ2-5; D might be TRBD1 or TRBD2, each matching 5 bases. The DNA end lines up better with TRBJ2-7; the J call may be wrong. The germline gives CDR1 MDHEN, CDR2 SYDVKM. The CDR3 sequence is 13 residues long. The CDR3 loop reads CASSGTPLGEQYF. The CDR3 DNA reads TGTGCCAGCAGTGGGACCCCCCTTGGCGAGCAGTACTTC.

This clonotype has at least ten counts. The chain combines TRBV10-3 with TRBJ2-7, with TRBD1 matching over 9 bases. This CDR3 comprises 14 residues. The germline gives CDR1 ENHRY, CDR2 SYGVKD. Germline trimming cut 9 bases from V and 2 bases from J; bases unmatched to any gene: 8. The CDR3 DNA reads TGTGCCATTTCCGGGACAGGGCTACCCTACGAGCAGTACTTC. It is translated as CAISGTGLPYEQYF.

The V gene is TRBV28, the J gene TRBJ1-1; the D gene is possibly TRBD1 (6 bases). The CDR3 contains 16 residues. With 7 bases removed from V and 0 bases from J, the gap between germline ends came to 18 bases. Germline CDR1 and CDR2: MDHEN and SYDVKM. CDR3 nucleotide sequence: TGTGCCAGCACCTCCATTCTGGGGGCAATGAACACTGAAGCTTTCTTT. It yields the protein CASTSILGAMNTEAFF.

CDR3 nucleotide sequence: TGTGCCAGCAGCCAAACCAGGGTTTTAGAGACCCAGTACTTC. Encoded protein: CASSQTRVLETQYF. V is TRBV3-1 and J is TRBJ2-7; possible D gene TRBD1, 5 bases. TRBJ2-5 matches the DNA end more closely, so the J call is doubtful. CDR1 LGHDT and CDR2 YNNKEL come from the germline V gene (reference sequence). The CDR3 sequence is 14 residues long.

The V and J genes are TRBV3-1 and TRBJ2-1; 7 bases are a match to TRBD1. The germline CDR1 and CDR2 sequences are LGHDT and YNNKEL (reference sequence). With V trimmed by 4 bases and J by 0 bases, 9 bases remained unmatched. The CDR3 extends over 17 amino acids. The CDR3 spells CASSPYRQGISYNEQFF. The DNA of the CDR3 is TGTGCCAGCAGCCCATACCGACAGGGTATCTCCTACAATGAGCAGTTCTTC.

CDR3 in DNA: TGTGCCAGCAGCTTAGAAGATTTGGGACAGGGGGCTCAATTTATGAACACTGAAGCTTTCTTT. Translated, it gives CASSLEDLGQGAQFMNTEAFF. This chain connects TRBV11-3 to TRBJ1-1, with TRBD1 identical over 12 bases. The germline CDR1 and CDR2 sequences are SGHNT and YENEEA. CDR3 length: 21 residues. Trimming cost V 0 bases and J 0 bases; bases outside gene matches: 14. Complete variable domain (other parts from reference TRBV11-3 and TRBJ1-1): EAGVVQSPRYKIIEKKQPVAFWCNPISGHNTLYWYLQNLGQGPELLIRYENEEAVDDSQLPKDRFSAERLKGVDSTLKIQPAELGDSAVYLCASSLEDLGQGAQFMNTEAFFGQGTRLTVV.

This clonotype has just a few counts. CDR3 sequence reads: CASSEISGQPQHF. The CDR3, as DNA: TGTGCCAGCAGTGAAATATCTGGCCAGCCCCAGCATTTT. This sequence joins TRBV27 and TRBJ1-5; D remains ambiguous. This CDR3 region has 13 residues. The V and J ends lost 5 bases and 7 bases respectively, with 12 bases between them. Germline assignment: CDR1 MNHEY and CDR2 SMNVEV (reference sequence).

This clonotype appeared once. The chain is built from TRBV4-3 and TRBJ1-5; D not resolved. The CDR3 is 15 amino acids. Trimming took off 0 bases at V and 0 bases at J, with 6 bases between the two ends. The germline CDR1 and CDR2 sequences are LGHNA and YSLEER. CDR3 in amino acids: CASSQELYSNQPQHF. In nucleotides, the CDR3 is TGCGCCAGCAGCCAAGAGTTGTATAGCAATCAGCCCCAGCATTTT.

V usage is TRBV9 and J usage is TRBJ2-1, with TRBD1 identical over 9 bases. V gave up 1 base and J gave up 9 bases; unmatched junction bases: 8. The CDR3 runs 15 residues. Germline assignment: CDR1 SGDLS and CDR2 YYNGEE. The CDR3 loop is CASSVKQGASGEQFF. The CDR3 nucleotides read TGTGCCAGCAGCGTAAAACAGGGGGCATCGGGTGAGCAGTTCTTC. The whole variable domain, remainder taken from reference TRBV9 and TRBJ2-1, is DSGVTQTPKHLITATGQRVTLRCSPRSGDLSVYWYQQSLDQGLQFLIQYYNGEERAKGNILERFSAQQFPDLHSELNLSSLELGDSALYFCASSVKQGASGEQFFGPGTRLTVL.

The chain couples TRBV6-2 or TRBV6-3 to TRBJ2-1; 9 bases align to TRBD1. V was pared by 5 bases and J by 4 bases, with 12 bases of the junction left unmatched. The CDR3 totals 17 residues. Germline CDR1 is MNHEY and CDR2 is SVGEGT. The CDR3, as DNA: TGTGCCAGCAGTCAAAACGCCGGGACAGGGTGGTACAATGAGCAGTTCTTC. Its protein product is CASSQNAGTGWYNEQFF.

This clonotype was seen more than once but under ten times. This sequence joins TRBV6-4 and TRBJ2-3; TRBD2 matches at 9 bases. The CDR3 loop spans 16 amino acids. The germline gives CDR1 MRHNA, CDR2 SNTAGT. The V segment lost 0 bases and the J segment 4 bases; nucleotides outside the gene matches: 5. The CDR3: CASSDSRTSGPDTQYF. The CDR3 bases are TGTGCCAGCAGTGACTCGAGAACTAGCGGGCCAGATACGCAGTATTTT.

The chain employs TRBV7-6 and TRBJ2-1, with D tentatively TRBD1 or TRBD2 (6 bases each). The ends were cut back, 1 base at V and 3 bases at J, with 13 bases in the middle. Germline V lookup: CDR1 SGHVS, CDR2 FNYEAQ. The CDR3 loop spans 16 amino acids. The CDR3 DNA follows: TGTGCCAGCAGCTTAGGGGGGGCCTATCTCTACAATGAGCAGTTCTTC. Translating it yields CASSLGGAYLYNEQFF.

This clonotype was recorded a few times. The genes are TRBV6-1 and TRBJ2-6; no firm D call. CDR1 is MNHNS, CDR2 SASEGT, per germline. The CDR3 length is 12 residues. Trimming stripped 5 bases from V and 4 bases from J, with 3 bases between. The CDR3 region is CASSQGANVLTF. The CDR3 nucleotides are TGTGCCAGCAGTCAAGGGGCCAACGTCCTGACTTTC.

About this clonotype itself: This could be a read error, since a much larger clone is one nucleotide away. This chain joins TRBV6-5 and TRBJ2-3; D is perhaps TRBD2 (5 bases). The CDR3 runs to 15 residues. The germline V gene encodes CDR1 MNHEY and CDR2 SVGAGI. The CDR3 DNA reads TGTGCCGGCAGTTACTCTGGGAGTAGCACAGATACGCAGTATTTT. As protein: CAGSYSGSSTDTQYF.

The count of this clonotype is one. V usage is TRBV6-4 and J usage is TRBJ2-2; 9 nucleotides match TRBD1. Germline CDR1 MRHNA, CDR2 SNTAGT. V lost 5 bases to trimming and J lost 5 bases; unmatched junction nucleotides: 6. The CDR3 runs 15 residues. The chain's CDR3 is CASSRGQGLTGELFF. CDR3 bases: TGTGCCAGCAGTCGAGGACAGGGGCTAACCGGGGAGCTGTTTTTT.

This clonotype came up once. An end of the junction differs from the germline gene, which may be a read error. The chain couples TRBV4-2 to TRBJ2-2; D assignment may be TRBD1 or TRBD2 (5 bases each). CDR1 and CDR2 from the germline V gene are LGHNA and YNFKEQ. The CDR3 has 15 amino acids. This CDR3 reads CASSPTDSNTGELFF. The CDR3 DNA is TGTGCCAGCAGCCCGACAGACTCGAACACCGGGGAGTTGTTTTTT.

This clonotype appeared a few times. V is TRBV12-3 or TRBV12-4 and J is TRBJ2-2, with 9 nucleotides matching TRBD1. The CDR3 loop spans 15 amino acids. J lost 7 bases, V lost 7 bases, and 10 bases had no gene match. The CDR3 DNA reads as TGTGCCAGCACCATCGGACAGGGGAGGGGCGGGGAGCTGTTTTTT. Protein: CASTIGQGRGGELFF.

The rearrangement joins TRBV21-1 to TRBJ1-1. TRBV21-1 is a pseudogene. The CDR3 is 15 residues long. The CDR3 here is CASSKRDQRMTEAFF. CDR3 in DNA: TGTGCCAGCAGCAAAAGGGATCAGCGGATGACTGAAGCTTTCTTT.